The next 13 T cell receptor beta chains were all read from a single sample in a study of shared T cell receptors in the human thymus. Repertoires were generated with immunoSEQ multiplex PCR, while TCRdb's copy carries only in-frame clones and drops some. The sample has some 400,000 clones, 95% seen once. The sequenced sample consisted of thymocytes. The origin of the receptors is a human donor.

The chain links TRBV27 to TRBJ1-3; D is unclear. V lost 5 bases and J 4 bases, leaving 9 bases between the germline ends. The CDR3 sequence is 13 residues long. Germline CDR1 MNHEY, CDR2 SMNVEV (reference sequence). The CDR3 DNA reads as TGTGCCAGCAGTCGGCACAGCGGAAACACCATATATTTT. It is translated as CASSRHSGNTIYF.

The V call is TRBV5-6, the J call TRBJ2-7; possibly TRBD1 or TRBD2 for D (6 bases each). CDR1 and CDR2 from the germline V gene are SGHDT and YYEEEE. Trimming pared 0 bases from V and 0 bases from J, leaving 13 bases between. The length of the CDR3 is 16 residues. The CDR3 DNA reads as TGTGCCAGCAGCTTGGTAGAGGGGGGAAGCTCCTACGAGCAGTACTTC. Encoded protein: CASSLVEGGSSYEQYF.

This chain connects TRBV11-2 to TRBJ2-1; tentative D call: TRBD1 (7 bases). The germline V and J ends were trimmed by 4 bases and 8 bases, with 21 bases remaining between them. CDR1 is SGHAT and CDR2 is FQNNGV in the germline V gene. This CDR3 contains 16 residues. CDR3 residues: CASSSRAQGGNYEQFF. The CDR3 DNA follows: TGTGCCAGCAGCTCTCGCGCCCAGGGGGGAAATTATGAGCAGTTCTTC.

The gene calls are TRBV11-2 and TRBJ2-5, with 12 positions matching TRBD2. The junction had 4 bases not matched to a gene; V was cut back by 0 bases and J by 2 bases. CDR1 and CDR2 from the germline V gene are SGHAT and FQNNGV. The CDR3 length is 17 residues. This chain's CDR3 is CASSLETSGRRQETQYF. The CDR3 DNA follows: TGTGCCAGCAGCTTAGAAACTAGCGGGAGGAGGCAAGAGACCCAGTACTTC.

The V call is TRBV7-8, the J call TRBJ1-5; D is undetermined. The CDR3 totals 14 residues. V dropped 5 bases and J dropped 4 bases, with 12 bases sitting between them. Per germline, CDR1 SGHVS and CDR2 FQNEAQ. The CDR3 region has the DNA TGTGCCAGCAGCGTGGGTAAAGGAAATCAGCCCCAGCATTTT. This translates into CASSVGKGNQPQHF.

The V gene is TRBV28, the J gene TRBJ2-7, with TRBD2 as a possible D gene (5 bases). Between the trimmed V and J ends, which lost 1 base and 2 bases, there was a span of 12 bases. Germline lookup yields CDR1 MDHEN and CDR2 SYDVKM. This CDR3 region has 15 residues. The CDR3 here is CASSLLRERTYEQYF. CDR3 DNA: TGTGCCAGCAGTTTATTGAGGGAGCGAACCTACGAGCAGTACTTC.

The V and J genes are TRBV7-9 and TRBJ2-3, with 12 bases matching TRBD2. Losses at the gene ends were 5 bases for V and 3 bases for J; bases not matched to a gene: 9. CDR1 SEHNR and CDR2 FQNEAQ come from the germline V gene (reference sequence). This CDR3 region has 17 residues. Here the CDR3 DNA reads TGTGCCAGCAGCGTTCGACTAGCGGGAGTGAGGACAGATACGCAGTATTTT. Translated, it gives CASSVRLAGVRTDTQYF.

The chain couples TRBV10-2 to TRBJ1-3; 8 bases align to TRBD1. CDR1 is WSHSY and CDR2 is SAAADI in the germline V gene. Trimming took 6 bases from V and 4 from J; bases not matched to a gene: 8. CDR3 length equals 15 residues. The CDR3 region has the DNA TGCGCCAGCAGGCCGGGGACAGGTCCCGGAAACACCATATATTTT. Encoded protein: CASRPGTGPGNTIYF.

This clone occurred a few times. The CDR3, as DNA: TGTGCCAGCATCCGACAGGCCCAGTCTAACTATGGCTACACCTTC. Its protein product is CASIRQAQSNYGYTF. This rearrangement joins TRBV5-5 to TRBJ1-2; TRBD1 is a possible D gene (6 bases). V was pared by 6 bases and J by 0 bases, with 15 bases between. This CDR3 spans 15 amino acids. Germline CDR1 and CDR2: SGHKS and YYEKEE (reference sequence).

The sample holds one count of this clone. The chain employs TRBV19 and TRBJ2-7, with D tentatively TRBD2 (6 bases). The ends were cut back, 3 bases at V and 5 bases at J, with 20 bases in the middle. This CDR3 region has 16 residues. Germline V gene data show CDR1 as LNHDA and CDR2 as SQIVND (reference sequence). CDR3 in DNA: TGTGCCAGTAGTATGGGCGGGGACGTTGGATGGCACGAGCAGTACTTC. As protein: CASSMGGDVGWHEQYF.

The J gene is TRBJ2-3, the V gene TRBV6-5; D unclear. The germline gives CDR1 MNHEY, CDR2 SVGAGI. Trimming removed 3 bases from V and 5 bases from J, with 3 bases in between. The CDR3 contains 11 residues. The DNA of the CDR3 is TGTGCCAGCAGTTATCAAGATACGCAGTATTTT. Protein: CASSYQDTQYF.

The V gene is TRBV5-6, the J gene TRBJ2-7; D is perhaps TRBD2 (5 bases). V shed 5 bases and J shed 3 bases, with 15 bases lying between them. This CDR3 spans 14 amino acids. Germline assignment: CDR1 SGHDT and CDR2 YYEEEE. The CDR3 loop reads CASSSLKADYEQYF. The CDR3 DNA is TGTGCCAGCAGTTCTTTAAAAGCGGACTACGAGCAGTACTTC.

This rearrangement joins TRBV5-1 to TRBJ2-2; 7 nucleotides agree with TRBD2. J lost 3 bases, V lost 4 bases, and 6 bases had no gene match. The germline CDR1 and CDR2 sequences are SGHRS and YFSETQ. The CDR3 sequence is 15 residues long. This chain's CDR3 is CASSEMTSYTGELFF. DNA for the CDR3: TGCGCCAGCAGCGAAATGACTAGCTACACCGGGGAGCTGTTTTTT.